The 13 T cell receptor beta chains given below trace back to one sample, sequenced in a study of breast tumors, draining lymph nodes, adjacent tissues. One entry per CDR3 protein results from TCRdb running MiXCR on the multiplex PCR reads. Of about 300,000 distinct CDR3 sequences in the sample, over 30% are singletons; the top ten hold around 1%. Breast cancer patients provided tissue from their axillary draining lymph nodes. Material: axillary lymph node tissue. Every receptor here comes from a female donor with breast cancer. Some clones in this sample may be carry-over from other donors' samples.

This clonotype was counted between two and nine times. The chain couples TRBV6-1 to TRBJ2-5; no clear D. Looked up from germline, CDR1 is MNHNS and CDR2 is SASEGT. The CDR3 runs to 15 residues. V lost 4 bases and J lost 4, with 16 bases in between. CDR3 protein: CASSGRLPRTETQYF. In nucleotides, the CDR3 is TGTGCCAGCAGTGGAAGGCTCCCCAGGACAGAGACCCAGTACTTC.

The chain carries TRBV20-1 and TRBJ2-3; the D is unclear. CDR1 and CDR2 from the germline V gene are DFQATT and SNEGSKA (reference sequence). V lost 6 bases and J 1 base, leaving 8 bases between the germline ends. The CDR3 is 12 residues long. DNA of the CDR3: TGCAGTGCAACGCGCGGCACAGATACGCAGTATTTT. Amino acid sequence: CSATRGTDTQYF.

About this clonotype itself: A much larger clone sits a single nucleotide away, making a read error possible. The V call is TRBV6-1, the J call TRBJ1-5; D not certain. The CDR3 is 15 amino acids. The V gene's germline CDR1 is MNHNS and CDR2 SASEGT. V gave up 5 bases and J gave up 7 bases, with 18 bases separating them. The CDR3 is CASSQVGVRGQPQHF. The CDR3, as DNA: TGTGCCAGCAGTCAAGTAGGCGTCAGAGGGCAGCCCCAGCATTTT.

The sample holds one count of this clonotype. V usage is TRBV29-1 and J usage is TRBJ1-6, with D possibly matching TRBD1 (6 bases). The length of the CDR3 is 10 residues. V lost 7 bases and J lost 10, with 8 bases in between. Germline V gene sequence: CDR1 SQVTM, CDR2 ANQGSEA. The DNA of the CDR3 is TGCAGCGCACAGGGATCACCCCTCCACTTT. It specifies CSAQGSPLHF. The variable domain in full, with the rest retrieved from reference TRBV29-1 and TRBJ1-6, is SAVISQKPSRDICQRGTSLTIQCQVDSQVTMMFWYRQQPGQSLTLIATANQGSEATYESGFVIDKFPISRPNLTFSTLTVSNMSPEDSSIYLCSAQGSPLHFGNGTRLTVT.

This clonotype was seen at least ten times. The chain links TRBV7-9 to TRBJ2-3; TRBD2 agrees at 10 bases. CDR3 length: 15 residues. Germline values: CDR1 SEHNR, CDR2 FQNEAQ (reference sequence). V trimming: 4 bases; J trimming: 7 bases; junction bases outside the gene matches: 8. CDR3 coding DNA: TGTGCCAGCAGCTCTCTAGCGGGAGTGAGGAATACGCAGTATTTT. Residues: CASSSLAGVRNTQYF.

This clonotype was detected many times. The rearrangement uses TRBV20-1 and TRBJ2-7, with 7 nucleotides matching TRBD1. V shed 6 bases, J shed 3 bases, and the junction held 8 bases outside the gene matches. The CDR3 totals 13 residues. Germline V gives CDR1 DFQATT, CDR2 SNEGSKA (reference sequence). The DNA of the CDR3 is TGCAGTGCGAATCCCGGGACAGACTACGAGCAGTACTTC. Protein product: CSANPGTDYEQYF.

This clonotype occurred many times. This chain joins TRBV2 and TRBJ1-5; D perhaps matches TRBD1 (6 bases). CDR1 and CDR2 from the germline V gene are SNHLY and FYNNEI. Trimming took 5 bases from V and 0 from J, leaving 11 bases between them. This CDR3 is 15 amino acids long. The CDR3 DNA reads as TGTGCCAGCAGTCCCGGGACAATTAGCAATCAGCCCCAGCATTTT. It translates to CASSPGTISNQPQHF.

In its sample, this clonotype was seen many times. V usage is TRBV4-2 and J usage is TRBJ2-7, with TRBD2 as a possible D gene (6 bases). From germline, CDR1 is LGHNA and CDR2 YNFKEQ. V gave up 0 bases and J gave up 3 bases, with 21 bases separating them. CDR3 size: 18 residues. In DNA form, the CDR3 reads TGTGCCAGCAGCCAAGAAGAGGAAGGAGGGAGTGTGGGCTACGAGCAGTACTTC. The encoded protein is CASSQEEEGGSVGYEQYF.

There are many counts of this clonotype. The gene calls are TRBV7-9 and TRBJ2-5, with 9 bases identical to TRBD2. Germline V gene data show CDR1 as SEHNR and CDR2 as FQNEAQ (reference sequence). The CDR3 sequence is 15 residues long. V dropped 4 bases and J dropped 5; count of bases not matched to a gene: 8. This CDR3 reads CASSYIAGEGETQYF. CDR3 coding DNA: TGTGCCAGCAGCTACATAGCGGGAGAGGGGGAGACCCAGTACTTC.

This chain's CDR3 is CASSYPRTGQDQPQHF. The CDR3 bases are TGTGCCAGCAGTTACCCCCGGACAGGGCAAGATCAGCCCCAGCATTTT. This rearrangement joins TRBV6-6 to TRBJ1-5, with 8 positions matching TRBD1. The CDR3 totals 16 residues. From germline, CDR1 is MNHNY and CDR2 SVGAGI (reference sequence). Losses at the gene ends were 2 bases for V and 5 bases for J; bases not matched to a gene: 8.

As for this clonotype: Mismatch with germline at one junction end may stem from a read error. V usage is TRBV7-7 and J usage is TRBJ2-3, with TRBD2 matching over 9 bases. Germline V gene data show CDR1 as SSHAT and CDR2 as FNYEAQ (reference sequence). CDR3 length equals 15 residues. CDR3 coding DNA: TGTGCTAGCAGCTTAGGGACTAGCCGCGGGAGATACGCGGTATTT. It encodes CASSLGTSRGRYAVF.

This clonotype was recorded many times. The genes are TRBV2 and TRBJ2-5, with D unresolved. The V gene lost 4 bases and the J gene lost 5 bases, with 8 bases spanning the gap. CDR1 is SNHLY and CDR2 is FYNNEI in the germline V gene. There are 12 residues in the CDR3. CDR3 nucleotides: TGTGCCAGCAGTGGGGATTTCGAGACCCAGTACTTC. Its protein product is CASSGDFETQYF.

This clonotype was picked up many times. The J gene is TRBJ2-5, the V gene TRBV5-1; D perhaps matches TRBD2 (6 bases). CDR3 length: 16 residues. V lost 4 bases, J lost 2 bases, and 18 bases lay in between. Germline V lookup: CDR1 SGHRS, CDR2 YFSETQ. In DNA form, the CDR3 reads TGCGCCAGCAGCCAACACACCGGGACTGGGCAAGAGACCCAGTACTTC. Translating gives CASSQHTGTGQETQYF.